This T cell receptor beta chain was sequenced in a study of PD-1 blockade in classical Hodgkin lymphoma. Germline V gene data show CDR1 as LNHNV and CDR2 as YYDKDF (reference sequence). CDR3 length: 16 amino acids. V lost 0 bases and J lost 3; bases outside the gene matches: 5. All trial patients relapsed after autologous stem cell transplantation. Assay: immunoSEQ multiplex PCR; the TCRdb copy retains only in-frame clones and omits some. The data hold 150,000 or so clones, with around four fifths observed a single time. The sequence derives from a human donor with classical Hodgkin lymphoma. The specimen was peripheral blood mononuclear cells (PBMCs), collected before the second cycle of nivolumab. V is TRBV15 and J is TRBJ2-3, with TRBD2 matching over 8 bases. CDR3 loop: CATSRDRGGGTDTQYF. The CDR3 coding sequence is TGTGCCACCAGCAGAGATCGGGGGGGCGGGACAGATACGCAGTATTTT. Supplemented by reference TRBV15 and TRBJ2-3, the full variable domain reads DAMVIQNPRYQVTQFGKPVTLSCSQTLNHNVMYWYQQKSSQAPKLLFHYYDKDFNNEADTPDNFQSRRPNTSFCFLDIRSPGLGDTAMYLCATSRDRGGGTDTQYFGPGTRLTVL.